This T cell receptor beta chain was found in a study of T cell responses to AZD1222 COVID-19 vaccine. General observations from the study: At study baseline, merely six AZD1222 recipients were seropositive. Mostly white British, mostly female donors; authors suggested clonal diversity may be underestimated.

Generated by immunoSEQ multiplex PCR, the TCRdb table keeps only in-frame clones and is missing some. The table lists 150,000 to 200,000 clones, 90% to 95% of them singletons, with around 1% in the top ten. V was trimmed by 3 bases and J by 11 bases, leaving 20 bases between them. CDR1 and CDR2 (germline): DFQATT, SNEGSKA (reference sequence). This CDR3 has 14 residues. As regards this clone: Its antigen is currently unknown.

The chain links TRBV20-1 to TRBJ1-5; no definite D call. Sequences were derived from peripheral blood, sampled 28 days after the second AZD1222 dose. The origin of this receptor is an adult who received the AZD1222 COVID-19 vaccine. CDR3 sequence: CSASGTIAMKAQHF. In DNA form, the CDR3 reads TGCAGTGCTAGTGGCACTATTGCAATGAAAGCCCAGCATTTT.